A single sample is the source of the 2 T cell receptor beta chains below, sequenced in a study of CD8 T cells in Susac syndrome. With random hexamers, reverse transcription was performed on roughly 0.45 to 1 ug of RNA. MiXCR, applied by TCRdb to the immunoSEQ multiplex PCR reads, yields one record per CDR3 protein. Among approximately 160,000 distinct CDR3 sequences listed, approximately 94% were seen once. The sequencing input was CD4+ T cells from PBMCs. These TCRs come from a human donor with Susac syndrome.

The J gene is TRBJ2-7, the V gene TRBV28; TRBD2 is a possible D gene (6 bases). CDR1 and CDR2 (germline): MDHEN, SYDVKM. The V and J ends lost 4 bases and 3 bases respectively, with 19 bases between them. CDR3 length: 16 amino acids. The CDR3 nucleotides are TGTGCCAGCAGTTCCGGCCGGACTAACACACTCTACGAGCAGTACGTC. Amino acid sequence: CASSSGRTNTLYEQYV.

The chain couples TRBV30 to TRBJ2-3, with D possibly matching TRBD2 (6 bases). V was clipped by 1 base and J by 0 bases, with 11 bases between them. Germline loops: CDR1 GTSNPN, CDR2 SVGIG (reference sequence). The CDR3 totals 15 residues. This CDR3 is CAWSGLSGSTDTQYF. The CDR3 DNA follows: TGTGCCTGGAGTGGGCTTAGCGGCAGCACAGATACGCAGTATTTT.